The 7 T cell receptor beta chains below all came from one sample that was sequenced in a study of PD-1 blockade in classical Hodgkin lymphoma. TCRdb keeps only in-frame clones here, not all; method: immunoSEQ multiplex PCR. In the table there are about 39,000 clones, 77% of which are singletons. Time point noted: cycle 4 day 1 (C4D1), after around six weeks of nivolumab. Each of the patients experienced relapse following autologous stem cell transplantation, and their brentuximab vedotin exposure differed. Sequencing was performed on peripheral blood mononuclear cells (PBMCs), taken before the fourth cycle of nivolumab. The receptor set was obtained from a human donor with classical Hodgkin lymphoma.

This clone has more than one count but fewer than ten. The chain carries TRBV19 and TRBJ2-7; a weak D match, TRBD2 (6 bases). Germline V lookup: CDR1 LNHDA, CDR2 SQIVND (reference sequence). The CDR3 length is 13 residues. The germline V and J ends were trimmed by 4 bases and 2 bases, with 9 bases remaining between them. CDR3 in amino acids: CASSREATYEQYF. The CDR3 bases are TGTGCCAGTAGTAGGGAGGCCACCTACGAGCAGTACTTC.

Worth noting for this clone: One end of the junction varies from germline; a read error may be responsible. The chain links TRBV7-7 to TRBJ2-2, with D tentatively TRBD1 (6 bases). CDR3 length: 14 amino acids. Germline CDR1 is SSHAT and CDR2 is FNYEAQ (reference sequence). CDR3 region: CASSQGTATGELFF. The DNA of the CDR3 is TGTGCTAGCAGCCAGGGGACGGCCACCGGGGAGCTGTTTTTT.

The chain combines TRBV2 with TRBJ1-2, with 7 bases lining up with TRBD1. Germline V gene sequence: CDR1 SNHLY, CDR2 FYNNEI. This CDR3 is 14 amino acids long. J lost 2 bases, V lost 1 base, and 1 base had no gene match. CDR3 DNA: TGTGCCAGCAGTGAAGAGGGACAGAACTATGGCTACACCTTC. Its translation is CASSEEGQNYGYTF. Using reference TRBV2 and TRBJ1-2 for the parts outside the CDR3, the full variable domain is EPEVTQTPSHQVTQMGQEVILRCVPISNHLYFYWYRQILGQKVEFLVSFYNNEISEKSEIFDDQFSVERPDGSNFTLKIRSTKLEDSAMYFCASSEEGQNYGYTFGSGTRLTVV.

The J gene is TRBJ2-2, the V gene TRBV9; D ambiguous. In germline, CDR1 is SGDLS, CDR2 YYNGEE. The CDR3 consists of 16 residues. The V end lost 2 bases, the J end lost 4 bases, and 15 bases lay between the germline ends. CDR3 DNA: TGTGCCAGCAGCGTCCGCGGTGGGCGGAGCACCGGGGAGCTGTTTTTT. Its translation: CASSVRGGRSTGELFF.

The rearrangement uses TRBV4-1 and TRBJ1-2, with TRBD1 as a possible D gene (5 bases). V was clipped by 6 bases and J by 12 bases, with 23 bases between them. There are 14 residues in the CDR3. Germline V gene lookup returns CDR1 MGHRA and CDR2 YSYEKL. CDR3 loop: CASSQRAGQARDTF. CDR3 DNA: TGCGCCAGCAGTCAAAGGGCAGGGCAGGCAAGGGACACCTTC.

V usage is TRBV27 and J usage is TRBJ1-4; D perhaps matches TRBD1 (6 bases). The CDR3 extends over 15 amino acids. V was cut by 5 bases and J by 11 bases, with 21 bases left in between. Germline V gene lookup returns CDR1 MNHEY and CDR2 SMNVEV (reference sequence). The CDR3, as DNA: TGTGCCAGCAGTCTAAAGACAGGCCGAGGGGTGAAACTGTTTTTT. It encodes CASSLKTGRGVKLFF.

V and J are TRBV6-1 and TRBJ1-6; D is possibly TRBD1 (5 bases). Trimming stripped 7 bases from V and 7 bases from J, with 14 bases between. The CDR3 extends over 14 amino acids. Germline CDR1 and CDR2: MNHNS and SASEGT. The CDR3 coding sequence is TGTGCCAGCACTGCAGGGCTAGGCAATTCACCCCTCCACTTT. Protein sequence: CASTAGLGNSPLHF.